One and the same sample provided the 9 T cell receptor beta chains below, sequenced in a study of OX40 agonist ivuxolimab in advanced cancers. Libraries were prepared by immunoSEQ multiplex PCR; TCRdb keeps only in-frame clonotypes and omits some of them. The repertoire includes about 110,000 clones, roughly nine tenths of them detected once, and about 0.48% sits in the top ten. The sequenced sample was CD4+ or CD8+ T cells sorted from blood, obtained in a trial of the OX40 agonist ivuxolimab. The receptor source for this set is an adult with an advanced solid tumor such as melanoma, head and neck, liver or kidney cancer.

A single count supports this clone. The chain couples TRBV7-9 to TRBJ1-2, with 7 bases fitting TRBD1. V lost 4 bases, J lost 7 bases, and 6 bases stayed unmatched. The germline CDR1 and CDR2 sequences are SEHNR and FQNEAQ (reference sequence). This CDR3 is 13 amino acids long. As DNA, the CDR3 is TGTGCCAGCAGCTCGAGACAGGGAGGTGGCTACACCTTC. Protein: CASSSRQGGGYTF. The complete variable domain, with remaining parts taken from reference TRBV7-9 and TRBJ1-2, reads DTGVSQNPRHKITKRGQNVTFRCDPISEHNRLYWYRQTLGQGPEFLTYFQNEAQLEKSRLLSDRFSAERPKGSFSTLEIQRTEQGDSAMYLCASSSRQGGGYTFGSGTRLTVV.

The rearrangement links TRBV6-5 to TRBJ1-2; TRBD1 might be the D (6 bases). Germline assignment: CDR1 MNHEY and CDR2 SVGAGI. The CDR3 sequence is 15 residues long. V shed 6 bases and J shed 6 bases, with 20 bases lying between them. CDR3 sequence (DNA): TGTGCCAGCAGAGGGGCGGGGGCCGTGCTTCATGGCTACACCTTC. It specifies CASRGAGAVLHGYTF.

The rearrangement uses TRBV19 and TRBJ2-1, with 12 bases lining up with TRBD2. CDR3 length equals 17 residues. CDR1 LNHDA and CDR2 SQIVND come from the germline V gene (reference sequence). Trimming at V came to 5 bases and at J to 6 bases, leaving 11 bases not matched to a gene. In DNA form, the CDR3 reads TGTGCCAGTAGTTCGGAGACTAGCGGGGGCCGGGGCAATGAGCAGTTCTTC. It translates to CASSSETSGGRGNEQFF.

CDR3 protein: CASSLTGTGSSYEQYF. The CDR3 DNA is TGTGCCAGCAGCTTGACCGGGACAGGAAGCTCCTACGAGCAGTACTTC. The chain carries TRBV5-6 and TRBJ2-7; 8 nucleotides match TRBD1. The trim removed 1 base at V and 0 bases at J, leaving 6 bases unmatched. Germline V gene sequence: CDR1 SGHDT, CDR2 YYEEEE. The CDR3 totals 16 residues.

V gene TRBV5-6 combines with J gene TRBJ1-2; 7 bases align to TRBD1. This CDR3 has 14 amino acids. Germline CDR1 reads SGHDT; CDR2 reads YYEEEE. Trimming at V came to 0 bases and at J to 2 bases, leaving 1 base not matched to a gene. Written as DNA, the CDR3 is TGTGCCAGCAGCTTGGAACAGGGGAACTATGGCTACACCTTC. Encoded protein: CASSLEQGNYGYTF.

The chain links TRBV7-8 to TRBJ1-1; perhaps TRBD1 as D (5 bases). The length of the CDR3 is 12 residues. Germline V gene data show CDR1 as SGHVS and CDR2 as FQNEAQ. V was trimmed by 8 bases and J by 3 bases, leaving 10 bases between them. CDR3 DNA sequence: TGTGCCAGCGAAAGGGGCGACACTGAAGCTTTCTTT. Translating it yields CASERGDTEAFF.

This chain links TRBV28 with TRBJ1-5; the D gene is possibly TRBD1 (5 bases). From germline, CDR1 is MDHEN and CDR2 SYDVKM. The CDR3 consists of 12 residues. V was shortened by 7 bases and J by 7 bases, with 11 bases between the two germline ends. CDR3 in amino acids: CASKWGFQPQHF. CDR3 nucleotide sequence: TGTGCCAGCAAATGGGGGTTCCAGCCCCAGCATTTT.

This chain's CDR3 is CASSLEAGGNQPQHF. In DNA form, the CDR3 reads TGTGCCAGCAGTTTAGAGGCAGGGGGTAATCAGCCCCAGCATTTT. This chain links TRBV27 with TRBJ1-5; the match to TRBD1 covers 7 bases. Germline loops: CDR1 MNHEY, CDR2 SMNVEV (reference sequence). Trimming took 2 bases from V and 4 from J; bases not matched to a gene: 5. This CDR3 has 15 amino acids.

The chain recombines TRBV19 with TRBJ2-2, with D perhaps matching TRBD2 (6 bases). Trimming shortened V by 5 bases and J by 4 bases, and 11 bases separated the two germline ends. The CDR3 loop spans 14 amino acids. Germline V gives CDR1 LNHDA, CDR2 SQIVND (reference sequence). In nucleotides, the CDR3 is TGTGCCAGTAGTGTCGGGGGAGGCACCGGGGAGCTGTTTTTT. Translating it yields CASSVGGGTGELFF.